This T cell receptor beta chain was sequenced during a study of CD8 T cells in Susac syndrome. This clonotype was seen once. What it binds is not known. Study-level results: The study recognized that the number of individuals in its TCR sequencing and HLA analysis was relatively small.

Isolation of CD8+ and CD4+ T cells was performed negatively, whereas enrichment of TEMRA cells was done by FACS. Germline loops: CDR1 SGHDN, CDR2 FVKESK. The J segment lost 5 bases and the V segment lost 4 bases, leaving 11 bases of the junction unmatched. The CDR3 sequence is 16 residues long. cDNA came from 0.5 to 1 ug RNA primed by random hexamers. Multiplex PCR with immunoSEQ amplified the TCR beta CDR3 across 54 Vbeta and 13 Jbeta. One entry per CDR3 protein, called by TCRdb with MiXCR from the immunoSEQ multiplex PCR reads. Here the sample spans fewer than 350,000 distinct CDR3 sequences, approximately 85% being singletons.

This TCR was sampled from a human donor with multiple sclerosis. V gene TRBV14 combines with J gene TRBJ2-1, with 7 bases fitting TRBD1. The sample was CD8+ T cells from PBMCs. This CDR3 is CASSLQGTTRHNEQFF. The CDR3 coding sequence is TGTGCCAGCAGCCTACAGGGGACCACCCGACACAATGAGCAGTTCTTC.